Below are 5 T cell receptor beta chains sequenced from a single sample in a study of blood T cell repertoires in COVID-19. Sequencing was performed with immunoSEQ multiplex PCR; in TCRdb, only in-frame clones are kept and a portion is missing. The sample records 390,000 or so clones, around 87% being singletons. The sample was peripheral blood. These TCRs come from a woman younger than 45 with COVID-19, enrolled during active disease.

The rearrangement uses TRBV19 and TRBJ2-5, with 11 bases lining up with TRBD1. From germline, CDR1 is LNHDA and CDR2 SQIVND (reference sequence). The CDR3 has 15 amino acids. The V segment lost 2 bases and the J segment 5 bases; nucleotides outside the gene matches: 4. Here the CDR3 reads CASSIRDRGFETQYF. CDR3 coding DNA: TGTGCCAGTAGTATAAGGGACAGGGGGTTCGAGACCCAGTACTTC.

With regard to this clone: Other nucleotide sequences from this sample produce the same CDR3. This chain links TRBV30 with TRBJ1-5, with unresolved D. Looked up from germline, CDR1 is GTSNPN and CDR2 is SVGIG (reference sequence). This CDR3 has 14 residues. V lost 0 bases and J lost 0, with 6 bases in between. This CDR3 is CAWSVSYSNQPQHF. The DNA of the CDR3 is TGTGCCTGGAGTGTAAGCTATAGCAATCAGCCCCAGCATTTT. Full variable domain (rest looked up from reference TRBV30 and TRBJ1-5): SQTIHQWPATLVQPVGSPLSLECTVEGTSNPNLYWYRQAAGRGLQLLFYSVGIGQISSEVPQNLSASRPQDRQFILSSKKLLLSDSGFYLCAWSVSYSNQPQHFGDGTRLSIL.

This clone was seen more than once but under ten times. J is TRBJ1-5 and V is TRBV6-6, with 7 positions matching TRBD1. V shed 5 bases, J shed 4 bases, and the junction held 8 bases outside the gene matches. The CDR3 is 15 amino acids. Per germline, CDR1 MNHNY and CDR2 SVGAGI (reference sequence). DNA of the CDR3: TGTGCCAGCAGTCCCGACAGGGCCGGGAATCAGCCCCAGCATTTT. As protein: CASSPDRAGNQPQHF.

The gene calls are TRBV29-1 and TRBJ1-5; 8 bases map to TRBD1. Germline lookup yields CDR1 SQVTM and CDR2 ANQGSEA. The V and J ends lost 3 bases and 7 bases, in that order; junction bases with no gene match: 5. CDR3 length equals 13 residues. CDR3 in DNA: TGCAGCGTTGATACAGGGGGTGGACAGCCCCAGCATTTT. Translated, it gives CSVDTGGGQPQHF.

This rearrangement joins TRBV5-6 to TRBJ2-1, with 7 positions matching TRBD2. CDR1 is SGHDT, CDR2 YYEEEE, per germline. The V gene end was trimmed by 4 bases and the J gene end by 0 bases; junction bases not matched to a gene: 10. This CDR3 is built from 17 residues. The CDR3 nucleotides read TGTGCCAGCAGCCAGATACTAGCGCCAAGCTCCTACAATGAGCAGTTCTTC. This encodes CASSQILAPSSYNEQFF.